These 27 T cell receptor beta chains were all obtained from the same sample, sequenced in a study of post-analysis software for immune sequencing data. These receptors have no identified antigens. General study findings and limits: Four to six TRBV segments were more frequent in patients than controls; TRBV5-6, TRBV5-1 and TRBV20-1 belonged to this group.

The library was made from cDNA and included unique molecular identifiers. One entry per CDR3 protein results from TCRdb running MiXCR on the PCR reads. In the table there are roughly 800,000 distinct CDR3 sequences, 53% of which are singletons. The sequencing sample was made of blood. The receptors were gathered from a girl aged 10 to 17 with multiple sclerosis.

This clonotype was detected a few times. The chain joins TRBV29-1 to TRBJ2-1; a weak D match, TRBD1 (6 bases). The CDR3 runs 15 residues. V lost 7 bases and J 1 base, leaving 17 bases between the germline ends. Germline V CDR1 and CDR2: SQVTM, ANQGSEA. The CDR3 nucleotides read TGCAGCGCCCGTCTCGGTCAGGGGTCCTACAATGAGCAGTTCTTC. It translates to CSARLGQGSYNEQFF.

The chain joins TRBV29-1 to TRBJ2-5; D is perhaps TRBD1 (7 bases). Trimming took 4 bases from V and 7 from J, leaving 16 bases between them. This CDR3 comprises 13 residues. CDR1 is SQVTM, CDR2 ANQGSEA, per germline. CDR3 in DNA: TGCAGCGTTGGCGTGGAGGGGGCTCGGACCCAGTACTTC. It yields the protein CSVGVEGARTQYF.

This clonotype occurred a few times. This chain links TRBV7-2 with TRBJ2-3; D is undetermined. Germline V CDR1 and CDR2: SGHTA, FQGNSA. Trimming took 1 base from V and 2 from J, leaving 7 bases between them. The CDR3 totals 14 residues. This CDR3 reads CASSLEVPTDTQYF. The DNA of the CDR3 is TGTGCCAGCAGCTTAGAGGTCCCCACAGATACGCAGTATTTT.

The rearrangement joins TRBV12-3 or TRBV12-4 to TRBJ2-1; D is uncertain. Trimming removed 4 bases from V and 0 bases from J, with 10 bases in between. This CDR3 has 15 residues. CDR3 DNA: TGTGCCAGCAGTTCAAATCCGAGCTCCTACAATGAGCAGTTCTTC. It encodes CASSSNPSSYNEQFF.

The chain couples TRBV7-9 to TRBJ2-7; 9 nucleotides line up with TRBD2. The trim removed 5 bases at V and 5 bases at J, leaving 16 bases unmatched. Germline loops: CDR1 SEHNR, CDR2 FQNEAQ (reference sequence). This CDR3 has 17 residues. This chain's CDR3 is CASSQGSSGRTSHEQYF. In nucleotides, the CDR3 is TGTGCCAGCAGCCAGGGGTCCAGCGGGAGGACCTCGCACGAGCAGTACTTC.

This chain uses TRBV28 with TRBJ1-5, with D hard to call. V lost 2 bases to trimming and J lost 2 bases, with 13 bases between them. The germline CDR1 and CDR2 sequences are MDHEN and SYDVKM. The CDR3 is 16 residues long. In nucleotides, the CDR3 is TGTGCCAGCAGTTTAATTTCGACGTTGGGCAATCAGCCCCAGCATTTT. Amino acid sequence: CASSLISTLGNQPQHF.

The chain combines TRBV5-1 with TRBJ2-1, with D perhaps TRBD1 or TRBD2 (5 bases each). Germline-derived CDR1 and CDR2 are SGHRS and YFSETQ. The ends were cut back, 2 bases at V and 6 bases at J, with 15 bases in the middle. The CDR3 is made up of 15 amino acids. CDR3 amino acids: CASSLAVGDPNEQFF. The CDR3 bases are TGCGCCAGCAGCTTAGCGGTAGGGGATCCCAATGAGCAGTTCTTC.

This clonotype came up a few times. The chain uses TRBV6-6 and TRBJ2-7; D unresolved. The CDR3 spans 15 residues. Germline lookup yields CDR1 MNHNY and CDR2 SVGAGI (reference sequence). Trimming left V 0 bases short and J 2 bases short, with 11 bases between. The CDR3 loop reads CASSYSSESPYEQYF. CDR3 in DNA: TGTGCCAGCAGTTACTCTTCAGAATCTCCCTACGAGCAGTACTTC.

V gene TRBV18 combines with J gene TRBJ1-1; D is perhaps TRBD1 (6 bases). The V gene's germline CDR1 is KGHSH and CDR2 LQKENI. CDR3 length: 17 amino acids. The germline V and J ends were trimmed by 2 bases and 0 bases, with 16 bases remaining between them. The CDR3 DNA reads TGTGCCAGCTCACCAAGTTTGGGGGCCCCCATGAACACTGAAGCTTTCTTT. Amino acid sequence: CASSPSLGAPMNTEAFF.

The rearrangement uses TRBV29-1 and TRBJ2-7; D not resolved. This CDR3 comprises 12 residues. V was shortened by 4 bases and J by 1 base, with 8 bases between the two germline ends. The germline V gene has CDR1 SQVTM and CDR2 ANQGSEA. DNA of the CDR3: TGCAGCGTTGCCGACCAATCCTACGAGCAGTACTTC. As protein: CSVADQSYEQYF.

The chain uses TRBV20-1 and TRBJ2-7, with 7 positions matching TRBD2. The germline gives CDR1 DFQATT, CDR2 SNEGSKA (reference sequence). V trimming: 6 bases; J trimming: 4 bases; junction bases outside the gene matches: 9. The CDR3 has 13 amino acids. CDR3 coding DNA: TGCAGTGCGAGGGAGGGCAACGTGTACGAGCAGTACTTC. It encodes CSAREGNVYEQYF.

There are a few counts of this clonotype. The chain links TRBV15 to TRBJ2-3; no clear D gene. Germline V gene data show CDR1 as LNHNV and CDR2 as YYDKDF (reference sequence). This CDR3 is 14 amino acids long. Trimming took off 5 bases at V and 2 bases at J, with 11 bases between the two ends. The CDR3, as DNA: TGTGCCACCAGCGGGGAAACAAACACAGATACGCAGTATTTT. Protein: CATSGETNTDTQYF.

This clonotype was recorded a few times. The chain links TRBV7-9 to TRBJ2-1; D gene unclear. The CDR3 has 11 amino acids. The germline gives CDR1 SEHNR, CDR2 FQNEAQ (reference sequence). The V end lost 4 bases, the J end lost 9 bases, and 7 bases lay between the germline ends. The CDR3 region is CASSSIREQFF. CDR3 DNA sequence: TGTGCCAGCAGCTCCATCCGTGAGCAGTTCTTC.

This chain uses TRBV4-1 with TRBJ1-5; possibly TRBD1 for D (5 bases). V lost 5 bases and J 2 bases, leaving 13 bases between the germline ends. Per germline, CDR1 MGHRA and CDR2 YSYEKL. This CDR3 spans 15 amino acids. Here the CDR3 DNA reads TGCGCCAGCAGCGTCAGGGTCCGCGGCAATCAGCCCCAGCATTTT. Its protein product is CASSVRVRGNQPQHF.

The CDR3 DNA follows: TGCAGTGCTAGAGGGCTAGGGGGATTGAGCAATCAGCCCCAGCATTTT. It codes for CSARGLGGLSNQPQHF. The chain has TRBV20-1 and TRBJ1-5; D may be TRBD1 (6 bases). Looked up from germline, CDR1 is DFQATT and CDR2 is SNEGSKA (reference sequence). This CDR3 has 16 amino acids. Trimming took off 1 base at V and 1 base at J, with 14 bases between the two ends.

This clonotype turned up a few times. In nucleotides, the CDR3 is TGCAGCACGATCAGGGGGCGCGGCTATGGCTACACCTTC. Encoded protein: CSTIRGRGYGYTF. The chain links TRBV29-1 to TRBJ1-2, with TRBD1 identical over 8 bases. The CDR3 has 13 residues. Trimming took 8 bases from V and 4 from J; bases not matched to a gene: 9. Germline-derived CDR1 and CDR2 are SQVTM and ANQGSEA.

The chain couples TRBV20-1 to TRBJ2-3; 7 bases are shared with TRBD2. Germline values: CDR1 DFQATT, CDR2 SNEGSKA (reference sequence). V shed 5 bases, J shed 3 bases, and the junction held 11 bases outside the gene matches. This CDR3 contains 15 residues. CDR3 residues: CSAVSGTIGTDTQYF. The CDR3 bases are TGCAGTGCTGTCTCCGGGACTATAGGGACAGATACGCAGTATTTT.

The chain has TRBV5-1 and TRBJ2-7, with D perhaps assigned TRBD1 or TRBD2 (6 bases each). The germline CDR1 and CDR2 sequences are SGHRS and YFSETQ. V was shortened by 4 bases and J by 7 bases, with 12 bases between the two germline ends. This CDR3 is built from 12 residues. The CDR3 region is CASSGIGGEQYF. As DNA, the CDR3 is TGCGCCAGCAGCGGAATAGGGGGGGAGCAGTACTTC.

This clonotype came up many times. The rearrangement joins TRBV29-1 to TRBJ2-1, with TRBD1 matching over 8 bases. The CDR3 totals 15 residues. CDR1 is SQVTM, CDR2 ANQGSEA, per germline. Germline trimming cut 7 bases from V and 0 bases from J; bases unmatched to any gene: 8. The chain's CDR3 is CSGGQGLSSYNEQFF. CDR3 nucleotides: TGCAGCGGCGGACAGGGACTCAGCTCCTACAATGAGCAGTTCTTC.

The rearrangement joins TRBV29-1 to TRBJ1-2; D is ambiguous. Germline loops: CDR1 SQVTM, CDR2 ANQGSEA. The CDR3 totals 13 residues. The ends were cut back, 5 bases at V and 0 bases at J, with 10 bases in the middle. DNA of the CDR3: TGCAGCGTTCGGATCTTAGCTAACTATGGCTACACCTTC. Amino acids: CSVRILANYGYTF.

This clonotype was counted between two and nine times. The chain employs TRBV7-9 and TRBJ2-7, with 7 positions matching TRBD1. J gave up 0 bases and V 6 bases, and 5 bases lay outside the gene matches. The CDR3 is 14 amino acids. Germline lookup yields CDR1 SEHNR and CDR2 FQNEAQ (reference sequence). This chain's CDR3 is CASSLQGLSYEQYF. Written as DNA, the CDR3 is TGTGCCAGCAGTTTACAGGGGCTCTCCTACGAGCAGTACTTC.

The V and J genes are TRBV12-3 or TRBV12-4 and TRBJ1-2; no clear D gene. V lost 3 bases, J lost 0 bases, and 11 bases lay in between. This CDR3 has 15 residues. The CDR3 region is CASSFRSPANYGYTF. The DNA for the CDR3 is TGTGCCAGCAGTTTTCGCAGCCCAGCTAACTATGGCTACACCTTC.

The V and J genes are TRBV2 and TRBJ1-6; 11 positions match TRBD1. Germline assignment: CDR1 SNHLY and CDR2 FYNNEI. V trimming: 6 bases; J trimming: 7 bases; junction bases outside the gene matches: 8. There are 16 residues in the CDR3. The CDR3 nucleotides read TGTGCCAGCAGCTTGGACAGGGGGCTTCTAAATTCACCCCTCCACTTT. Protein: CASSLDRGLLNSPLHF. Full variable domain (missing parts from reference TRBV2 and TRBJ1-6): EPEVTQTPSHQVTQMGQEVILRCVPISNHLYFYWYRQILGQKVEFLVSFYNNEISEKSEIFDDQFSVERPDGSNFTLKIRSTKLEDSAMYFCASSLDRGLLNSPLHFGNGTRLTVT.

V is TRBV12-3 or TRBV12-4 and J is TRBJ2-5; the D call may be TRBD1 or TRBD2 (5 bases each). Trimming stripped 7 bases from V and 7 bases from J, with 25 bases between. The CDR3 is 16 residues long. CDR3 residues: CASTLDVFDSGGTQYF. The CDR3 coding sequence is TGTGCCAGCACCTTAGATGTGTTCGACAGCGGAGGGACCCAGTACTTC.

DNA of the CDR3: TGTGCCAGCACCCTCAGGGGTGGGTCATCTGGGGCCAACGTCCTGACTTTC. Translating it yields CASTLRGGSSGANVLTF. The chain has TRBV12-3 or TRBV12-4 and TRBJ2-6; possible D gene TRBD1, 6 bases. This CDR3 is built from 17 residues. V shed 7 bases and J shed 1 base, with 17 bases lying between them.

This chain links TRBV6-2 or TRBV6-3 with TRBJ2-3, with 10 bases fitting TRBD2. CDR1 is MNHEY, CDR2 SVGEGT, per germline. Losses at the gene ends were 7 bases for V and 4 bases for J; bases not matched to a gene: 5. This CDR3 has 14 amino acids. CDR3 in amino acids: CASTHGLAADTQYF. In DNA, the CDR3 is TGTGCCAGCACCCACGGACTAGCGGCAGATACGCAGTATTTT.

The CDR3 region is CASSPRLAGSAVTQYF. The CDR3 coding sequence is TGTGCCAGCAGCCCCAGACTAGCGGGGTCGGCGGTGACCCAGTACTTC. V and J are TRBV7-6 and TRBJ2-5; 11 bases are shared with TRBD2. The V and J ends lost 5 bases and 7 bases, in that order; junction bases with no gene match: 12. Germline CDR1 SGHVS, CDR2 FNYEAQ. This CDR3 is 16 amino acids long.